This T cell receptor (beta chain) was captured in a study of blood T cell repertoires in COVID-19. For the study at large: Some COVID-19 samples were acute and others convalescent; all came from the United States, Italy and Spain.

Original processing notes: Reference gene primer amplification gave nucleated cell count estimates. Here immunoSEQ multiplex PCR was the method, and the copy in TCRdb shows in-frame clones only, minus some. The DNA was the basis for D and trimming; V, J and clone size are from that table. The data contain about 160,000 clones, just under 90% of them singletons. CDR3 length equals 17 residues. V lost 2 bases and J lost 5, with 19 bases in between. In germline, CDR1 is MNHNS, CDR2 SASEGT. Seattle participants joined during active infection and were tracked over time. The TCR sequence derives from a woman in her sixties or seventies with COVID-19, enrolled during active disease. The chain uses TRBV6-1 and TRBJ1-5; tentative D call: TRBD1 (5 bases). Sequencing input: peripheral blood. Here the CDR3 reads CASSETFISGGDQPQHF. The CDR3, as DNA: TGTGCCAGCAGTGAAACTTTTATCTCTGGGGGGGATCAGCCCCAGCATTTT.